This T cell receptor beta chain was identified in a study of blood T cell repertoires in COVID-19. The CDR3 runs 15 residues. V dropped 4 bases and J dropped 3; count of bases not matched to a gene: 5. Germline assignment: CDR1 SGHRS and CDR2 YFSETQ. Cohorts were assigned according to the clinical history that participants reported. The method was immunoSEQ multiplex PCR; TCRdb's version includes in-frame clones alone and lacks a portion of them. This table holds about 330,000 clones, around 90% found once. Sequenced sample: PBMCs or T cells enriched from blood (not recorded which). V gene TRBV5-1 combines with J gene TRBJ1-3, with TRBD1 matching 9 bases. The clonotype originates from a woman younger than 45 who had recovered from COVID-19. The CDR3 nucleotides are TGCGCCAGCAGCGAGGGACAGGGTTATGGAAACACCATATATTTT. This sequence encodes CASSEGQGYGNTIYF.